Each of the 26 T cell receptor beta chains below was sequenced from the same sample in a study of blood T cell repertoires in COVID-19. The method was immunoSEQ multiplex PCR; TCRdb's version includes in-frame clones alone and lacks a portion of them. The sample contains fewer than 250,000 clones, 83% of which appear only once. Sample: peripheral blood. The receptors shown here come from a woman aged 45-60 years with acute or convalescent COVID-19.

The rearrangement links TRBV6-5 to TRBJ2-3; the match to TRBD1 covers 9 bases. The CDR3 loop spans 13 amino acids. Germline V lookup: CDR1 MNHEY, CDR2 SVGAGI. J was trimmed by 4 bases and V by 6 bases; bases with no gene match: 2. In DNA form, the CDR3 reads TGTGCCAGCAGCGACAGGGGGGCAGATACGCAGTATTTT. Its translation: CASSDRGADTQYF.

V and J are TRBV2 and TRBJ1-5, with D uncertain. Trimming stripped 6 bases from V and 5 bases from J, with 11 bases between. Germline V lookup: CDR1 SNHLY, CDR2 FYNNEI. The CDR3 contains 13 residues. CDR3 loop: CASRETVYQPQHF. DNA for the CDR3: TGTGCCAGCAGGGAGACTGTGTATCAGCCCCAGCATTTT.

The chain carries TRBV5-1 and TRBJ2-1; 9 positions agree with TRBD2. CDR3 size: 16 residues. Germline trimming cut 0 bases from V and 8 bases from J; bases unmatched to any gene: 9. From germline, CDR1 is SGHRS and CDR2 YFSETQ. CDR3 sequence (DNA): TGCGCCAGCAGCTTGGTGACTAGCGGACCCCTCGATGAGCAGTTCTTC. Protein product: CASSLVTSGPLDEQFF.

This chain links TRBV19 with TRBJ1-1; the D gene is possibly TRBD1 (5 bases). The CDR3 has 13 amino acids. Germline values: CDR1 LNHDA, CDR2 SQIVND (reference sequence). The V gene lost 3 bases and the J gene lost 7 bases, with 12 bases spanning the gap. The CDR3 region has the DNA TGTGCCAGTAGTATTCCACAGGTGGGTGAAGCTTTCTTT. Protein sequence: CASSIPQVGEAFF.

The chain links TRBV5-1 to TRBJ1-3; D uncertain. Between the trimmed V and J ends, which lost 3 bases and 0 bases, there was a span of 13 bases. There are 16 residues in the CDR3. Germline assignment: CDR1 SGHRS and CDR2 YFSETQ. The CDR3 sequence is CASSYGSLTSGNTIYF. For the CDR3, the DNA is TGCGCCAGCAGCTACGGTTCGCTAACCTCTGGAAACACCATATATTTT.

V usage is TRBV10-3 and J usage is TRBJ1-2, with TRBD1 matching over 11 bases. The germline CDR1 and CDR2 sequences are ENHRY and SYGVKD. With V trimmed by 6 bases and J by 4 bases, 1 base remained unmatched. The CDR3 covers 13 residues. The CDR3 region has the DNA TGTGCCATCAGAGGACAGGGGGCCTATGGCTACACCTTC. It encodes CAIRGQGAYGYTF.

This sequence joins TRBV27 and TRBJ1-4; perhaps TRBD1 as D (6 bases). The CDR3 runs 12 residues. Germline CDR1 MNHEY, CDR2 SMNVEV (reference sequence). V was trimmed by 5 bases and J by 8 bases, leaving 9 bases between them. The CDR3 bases are TGTGCCAGCAGTCCGAGGGGGGAAAAACTGTTTTTT. Translation gives CASSPRGEKLFF.

The CDR3 is CASSRTQRLGSYNEQFF. In nucleotides, the CDR3 is TGTGCCAGCAGCCGAACGCAGCGGTTGGGATCCTACAATGAGCAGTTCTTC. This chain links TRBV7-6 with TRBJ2-1; possibly TRBD2 for D (5 bases). V lost 5 bases to trimming and J lost 1 base, with 18 bases between them. CDR1 and CDR2 from the germline V gene are SGHVS and FNYEAQ. CDR3 length equals 17 residues.

The rearrangement links TRBV6-5 to TRBJ1-4; 9 positions match TRBD1. The V gene end was trimmed by 6 bases and the J gene end by 7 bases; junction bases not matched to a gene: 9. The CDR3 totals 15 residues. From germline, CDR1 is MNHEY and CDR2 SVGAGI. The CDR3 sequence is CASSRTGTGLEKLFF. The CDR3 DNA sequence: TGTGCCAGCAGCCGAACCGGGACAGGGCTTGAAAAACTGTTTTTT.

The CDR3 coding sequence is TGTGCCAGCTCATCCCCCCCAGATGGGCCCCAGCATTTT. It specifies CASSSPPDGPQHF. This rearrangement joins TRBV18 to TRBJ1-5; D ambiguous. Trimming pared 5 bases from V and 9 bases from J, leaving 14 bases between. The germline V gene has CDR1 KGHSH and CDR2 LQKENI. There are 13 residues in the CDR3.

This clone was picked up one time. The chain uses TRBV6-2 or TRBV6-3 and TRBJ2-3; possible D gene TRBD1, 6 bases. Trimming took off 3 bases at V and 4 bases at J, with 11 bases between the two ends. Germline V gene lookup returns CDR1 MNHEY and CDR2 SVGEGT. The CDR3 is 14 amino acids. CDR3 DNA sequence: TGTGCCAGCAGTTATCGGGACAAAGCAGATACGCAGTATTTT. Residues: CASSYRDKADTQYF.

The rearrangement uses TRBV6-7 and TRBJ1-6, with 8 nucleotides matching TRBD1. TRBV6-7 is recorded as an ORF, its role being uncertain. V was clipped by 5 bases and J by 1 base; unmatched bases: 7. The CDR3 extends over 17 amino acids. CDR3 protein: CASSRDRGQSYNSPLHF. Here the CDR3 DNA reads TGTGCCAGCAGTCGAGACAGGGGTCAATCCTATAATTCACCCCTCCACTTT.

This clone appeared a few times. The chain recombines TRBV12-5 with TRBJ1-1; 9 positions match TRBD1. This CDR3 region has 16 residues. Germline V lookup: CDR1 LGHNT, CDR2 FRNRAP. V shed 0 bases and J 5 bases; nucleotides not matched to a gene: 7. CDR3 nucleotide sequence: TGTGCTAGTGGTTTGGTACAGGGGGCAATGGGTACTGAAGCTTTCTTT. This sequence encodes CASGLVQGAMGTEAFF.

J is TRBJ2-7 and V is TRBV18; D gene ambiguous. This CDR3 region has 13 residues. The V gene lost 2 bases and the J gene lost 2 bases, with 7 bases spanning the gap. CDR1 is KGHSH and CDR2 is LQKENI in the germline V gene. The CDR3 DNA sequence: TGTGCCAGCTCACCAGGTACTACCTACGAGCAGTACTTC. It codes for CASSPGTTYEQYF.

The chain carries TRBV2 and TRBJ2-7; no clear D gene. Germline V gene lookup returns CDR1 SNHLY and CDR2 FYNNEI. With 4 bases removed from V and 2 bases from J, the gap between germline ends came to 12 bases. CDR3 length: 14 residues. The CDR3 sequence is CASSVSTGPYEQYF. The CDR3 bases are TGTGCCAGCAGTGTATCTACGGGTCCCTACGAGCAGTACTTC.

The chain employs TRBV3-1 (or the pseudogene TRBV3-2) and TRBJ2-2, with TRBD1 as a possible D gene (5 bases). CDR1 is LGHDT and CDR2 is YNNKEL in the germline V gene (reference sequence). V was shortened by 6 bases and J by 1 base, with 15 bases between the two germline ends. The CDR3 loop spans 16 amino acids. CDR3 nucleotides: TGTGCCAGCAGACAAACAGGCGGTAGGAACACCGGGGAGCTGTTTTTT. It is translated as CASRQTGGRNTGELFF.

This clone turned up a few times. The chain couples TRBV6-5 to TRBJ2-5; D is possibly TRBD1 (6 bases). In germline, CDR1 is MNHEY, CDR2 SVGAGI. CDR3 length equals 12 residues. Trimming shortened V by 2 bases and J by 5 bases, and 6 bases separated the two germline ends. The CDR3 coding sequence is TGTGCCAGCAGTTACAGGGGGGAGACCCAGTACTTC. Translated, it gives CASSYRGETQYF.

This clone was found once. This sequence joins TRBV10-2 and TRBJ2-3, with TRBD2 identical over 7 bases. The V segment lost 6 bases and the J segment 5 bases; nucleotides outside the gene matches: 14. CDR3 length: 16 amino acids. The V gene's germline CDR1 is WSHSY and CDR2 SAAADI. CDR3 amino acids: CASRDLAARGVDTQYF. The CDR3 DNA sequence: TGCGCCAGCAGAGACCTAGCGGCTCGCGGTGTAGATACGCAGTATTTT.

Many counts were recorded for this clone. The V call is TRBV9, the J call TRBJ1-6; 7 nucleotides agree with TRBD1. V lost 3 bases, J lost 10 bases, and 10 bases stayed unmatched. Germline-derived CDR1 and CDR2 are SGDLS and YYNGEE. This CDR3 has 15 amino acids. The DNA of the CDR3 is TGTGCCAGCAGCGGACCAGGGGGAGGAGGATCACCCCTCCACTTT. This translates into CASSGPGGGGSPLHF.

The chain joins TRBV5-5 to TRBJ2-5, with D possibly being TRBD2 (5 bases). The V and J ends lost 2 bases and 3 bases respectively, with 8 bases between them. Germline V gene data show CDR1 as SGHKS and CDR2 as YYEKEE (reference sequence). The CDR3 extends over 13 amino acids. CDR3 region: CASSFKGEETQYF. DNA of the CDR3: TGTGCCAGCAGCTTCAAGGGAGAAGAGACCCAGTACTTC.

V and J are TRBV12-3 or TRBV12-4 and TRBJ1-2, with D hard to call. Trimming removed 4 bases at V and 11 bases at J, with 14 bases between. The CDR3 spans 12 residues. The CDR3 nucleotides read TGTGCCAGCAGTTCCTCTCGGGTTTGGTACACCTTC. It specifies CASSSSRVWYTF.

The chain is built from TRBV2 and TRBJ2-2; 9 bases are shared with TRBD1. Trimming took 6 bases from V and 1 from J; bases not matched to a gene: 3. From germline, CDR1 is SNHLY and CDR2 FYNNEI. The CDR3 spans 15 residues. CDR3 coding DNA: TGTGCCAGCAGCGCGGGACAGGGGAACACCGGGGAGCTGTTTTTT. This codes for CASSAGQGNTGELFF. The entire variable domain, with the rest obtained from reference TRBV2 and TRBJ2-2, is as follows: EPEVTQTPSHQVTQMGQEVILRCVPISNHLYFYWYRQILGQKVEFLVSFYNNEISEKSEIFDDQFSVERPDGSNFTLKIRSTKLEDSAMYFCASSAGQGNTGELFFGEGSRLTVL.

This clone was counted between two and nine times. V usage is TRBV4-2 and J usage is TRBJ2-1, with 8 bases fitting TRBD2. The V and J ends lost 4 bases and 6 bases, in that order; junction bases with no gene match: 11. CDR1 is LGHNA and CDR2 is YNFKEQ in the germline V gene. CDR3 size: 16 residues. CDR3 DNA: TGTGCCAGCAGCCGAGAAGCGGGGGCGGGCCTCAATGAGCAGTTCTTC. It specifies CASSREAGAGLNEQFF.

The rearrangement uses TRBV7-2 and TRBJ2-6, with 8 bases lining up with TRBD2. The V and J ends lost 5 bases and 4 bases, in that order; junction bases with no gene match: 7. The CDR3 spans 16 residues. CDR1 is SGHTA and CDR2 is FQGNSA in the germline V gene. CDR3 DNA: TGTGCCAGCAGCGAAGCGGGGGCGGCAGGGGCCAACGTCCTGACTTTC. Encoded protein: CASSEAGAAGANVLTF.

Worth noting for this clone: The same CDR3 arises from other DNA sequences in this sample as well. The chain carries TRBV11-2 and TRBJ2-2; 7 bases are shared with TRBD1. V was clipped by 1 base and J by 4 bases; unmatched bases: 3. This CDR3 contains 15 residues. From germline, CDR1 is SGHAT and CDR2 FQNNGV. For the CDR3, the DNA is TGTGCCAGCAGCTTAGGACAGGGACGCACCGGGGAGCTGTTTTTT. Protein sequence: CASSLGQGRTGELFF. The full variable domain, in which reference TRBV11-2 and TRBJ2-2 provide the parts outside the CDR3, is EAGVAQSPRYKIIEKRQSVAFWCNPISGHATLYWYQQILGQGPKLLIQFQNNGVVDDSQLPKDRFSAERLKGVDSTLKIQPAKLEDSAVYLCASSLGQGRTGELFFGEGSRLTVL.

A single count supports this clone. V and J are TRBV3-1 (or the pseudogene TRBV3-2) and TRBJ2-7; D call uncertain. Germline V gene lookup returns CDR1 LGHDT and CDR2 YNNKEL (reference sequence). CDR3 size: 16 residues. Trimming removed 1 base at V and 2 bases at J, with 15 bases between. CDR3 residues: CASSQVGRARTYEQYF. In DNA form, the CDR3 reads TGTGCCAGCAGCCAAGTCGGTCGAGCGAGAACCTACGAGCAGTACTTC.